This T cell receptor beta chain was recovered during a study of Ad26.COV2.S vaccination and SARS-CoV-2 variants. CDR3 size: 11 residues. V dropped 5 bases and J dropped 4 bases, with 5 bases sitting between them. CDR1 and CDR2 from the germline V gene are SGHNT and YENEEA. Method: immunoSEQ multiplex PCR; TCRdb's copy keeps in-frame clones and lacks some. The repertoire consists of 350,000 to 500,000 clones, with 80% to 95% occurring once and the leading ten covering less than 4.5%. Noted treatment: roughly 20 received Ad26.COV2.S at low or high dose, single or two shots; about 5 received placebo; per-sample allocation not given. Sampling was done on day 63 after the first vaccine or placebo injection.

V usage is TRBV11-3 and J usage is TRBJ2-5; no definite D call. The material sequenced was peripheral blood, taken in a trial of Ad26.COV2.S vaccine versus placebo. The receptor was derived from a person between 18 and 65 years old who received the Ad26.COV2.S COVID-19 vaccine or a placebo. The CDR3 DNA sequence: TGTGCCAGCAGCATTGGAGAGACCCAGTACTTC. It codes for CASSIGETQYF.